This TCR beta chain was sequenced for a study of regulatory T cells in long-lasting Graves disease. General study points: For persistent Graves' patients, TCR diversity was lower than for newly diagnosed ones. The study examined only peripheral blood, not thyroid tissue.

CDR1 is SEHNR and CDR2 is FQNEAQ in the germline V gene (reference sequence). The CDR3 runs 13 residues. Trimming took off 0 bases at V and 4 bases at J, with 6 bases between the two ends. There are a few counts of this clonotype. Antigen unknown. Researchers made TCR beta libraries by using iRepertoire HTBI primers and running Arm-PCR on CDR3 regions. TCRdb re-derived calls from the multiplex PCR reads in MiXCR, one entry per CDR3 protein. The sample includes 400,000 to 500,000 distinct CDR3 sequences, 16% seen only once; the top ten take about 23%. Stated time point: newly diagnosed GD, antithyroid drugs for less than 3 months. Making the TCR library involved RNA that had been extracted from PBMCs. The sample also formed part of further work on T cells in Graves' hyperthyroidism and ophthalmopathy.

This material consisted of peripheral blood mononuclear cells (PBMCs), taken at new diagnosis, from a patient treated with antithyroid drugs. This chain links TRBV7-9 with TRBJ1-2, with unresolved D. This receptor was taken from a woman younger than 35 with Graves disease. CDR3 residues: CASSLAGVYGYTF. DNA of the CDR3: TGTGCCAGCAGCTTAGCTGGTGTCTATGGCTACACCTTC.